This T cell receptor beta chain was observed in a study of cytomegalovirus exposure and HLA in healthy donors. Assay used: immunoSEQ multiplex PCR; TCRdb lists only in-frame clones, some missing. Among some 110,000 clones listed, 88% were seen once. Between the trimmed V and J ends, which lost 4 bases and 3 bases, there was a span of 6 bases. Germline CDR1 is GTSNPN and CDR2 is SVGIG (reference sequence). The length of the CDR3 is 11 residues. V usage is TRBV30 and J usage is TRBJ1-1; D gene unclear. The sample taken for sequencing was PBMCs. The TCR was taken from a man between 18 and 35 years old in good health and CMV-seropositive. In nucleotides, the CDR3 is TGTGCCTGGATGGACTACACTGAAGCTTTCTTT. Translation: CAWMDYTEAFF.